This TCR beta chain was found in a study of blood T cell repertoires in COVID-19. Study-level background: The analysed material was cDNA or gDNA that came from T cells, B-cell-depleted T cells, or PBMCs.

This table comes from immunoSEQ multiplex PCR, and its TCRdb copy is limited to in-frame clones, with some not included. Counted here are some 100,000 clones, approximately 86% occurring once; the ten biggest clones make up less than 7.5%. This clone was seen only a few times. This TCR was recovered from a woman aged 60 to 75 with acute or convalescent COVID-19. Sample: peripheral blood.

The CDR3 DNA follows: TGCGCCAGCAGCCTGGACAGGGGGATGGAGCAGTACTTC. This sequence encodes CASSLDRGMEQYF. The chain employs TRBV5-1 and TRBJ2-7; 10 bases are a match to TRBD1. The V segment lost 4 bases and the J segment 7 bases; nucleotides outside the gene matches: 5. The CDR3 covers 13 residues. Germline assignment: CDR1 SGHRS and CDR2 YFSETQ.